This T cell receptor (beta chain) was captured by sequencing in a study of graft-versus-host responses after intestinal transplantation. With V trimmed by 5 bases and J by 8 bases, 7 bases remained unmatched. CDR3 size: 15 residues. Germline V CDR1 and CDR2: MGHRA, YSYEKL. Here immunoSEQ multiplex PCR was the method, and the copy in TCRdb shows in-frame clones only, minus some. The table includes 24,000 or so clones, roughly 86% detected once. In the case of this clone: Its cognate antigen is unknown.

The sequencing used unstimulated CD8+ T cells sorted from spleen or lymph node cells, collected before transplant. The sequence was obtained from a human donor who was the organ donor for an intestinal transplant. This chain connects TRBV4-1 to TRBJ2-4, with 12 positions matching TRBD1. The CDR3 sequence is CASSEGDRGLDIQYF. CDR3 DNA: TGCGCCAGCAGCGAAGGGGACAGGGGGCTCGACATTCAGTACTTC.